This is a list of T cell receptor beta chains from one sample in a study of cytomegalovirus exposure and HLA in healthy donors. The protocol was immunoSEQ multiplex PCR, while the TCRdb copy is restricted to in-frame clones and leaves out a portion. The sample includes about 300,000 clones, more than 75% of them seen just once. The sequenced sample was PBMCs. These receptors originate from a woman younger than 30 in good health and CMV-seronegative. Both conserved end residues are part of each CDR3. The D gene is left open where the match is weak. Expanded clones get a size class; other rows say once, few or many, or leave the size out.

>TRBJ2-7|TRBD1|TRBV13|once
CASSRPGGAYEQYF
TGTGCCAGCAGCCGCCCAGGGGGCGCGTACGAGCAGTACTTC
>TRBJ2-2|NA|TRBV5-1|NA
CASSPRVGGELFF
TGCGCCAGCAGCCCGAGGGTCGGCGGGGAGCTGTTTTTT
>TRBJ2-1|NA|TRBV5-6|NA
CASSPDFYNEQFF
TGTGCCAGCAGCCCGGACTTCTACAATGAGCAGTTCTTC
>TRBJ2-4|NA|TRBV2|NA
CASTRGQLGKNIQYF
TGTGCCAGCACAAGAGGACAGTTGGGCAAAAACATTCAGTACTTC
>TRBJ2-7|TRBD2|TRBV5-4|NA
CASRDASGRAYEQYF
TGTGCCAGCAGGGATGCTAGCGGGAGGGCCTACGAGCAGTACTTC
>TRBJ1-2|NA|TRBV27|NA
CASSLSTGERSSTNYGYTF
TGTGCCAGCAGTTTATCGACTGGGGAGCGGTCTTCAACTAACTATGGCTACACCTTC
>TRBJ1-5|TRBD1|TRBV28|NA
CASSVEARDRGSLTHQPQHF
TGTGCCAGCAGTGTAGAGGCCCGGGACAGGGGCAGTTTAACCCATCAGCCCCAGCATTTT
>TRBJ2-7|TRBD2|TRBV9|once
CASSVGGGGVYNEQYF
TGTGCCAGCAGCGTAGGTGGGGGAGGGGTGTACAACGAGCAGTACTTC
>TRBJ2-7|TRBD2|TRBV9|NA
CASSRGLAGVNSYEQYF
TGTGCCAGCAGCCGTGGACTAGCGGGAGTAAACTCCTACGAGCAGTACTTC
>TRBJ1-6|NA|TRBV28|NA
CASSFTGNFNSPLHF
TGTGCCAGCAGTTTTACAGGGAACTTTAATTCACCCCTCCACTTT
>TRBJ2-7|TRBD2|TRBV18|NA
CASSPEDGRAYEQYF
TGTGCCAGCTCACCAGAGGACGGGAGGGCCTACGAGCAGTACTTC
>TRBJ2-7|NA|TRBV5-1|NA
CASSLDGQPGYEQYF
TGCGCCAGCAGCTTGGATGGACAGCCCGGCTACGAGCAGTACTTC
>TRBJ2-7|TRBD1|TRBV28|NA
CASSFPDRAYEQYF
TGTGCCAGCAGTTTCCCGGACAGGGCCTACGAGCAGTACTTC
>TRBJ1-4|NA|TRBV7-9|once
CASSLAARPEEKLFF
TGTGCCAGCAGCTTAGCGGCCCGTCCCGAAGAAAAACTGTTTTTT
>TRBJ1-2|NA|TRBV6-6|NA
CASSYGGYYGYTF
TGTGCCAGCAGTTATGGCGGCTACTATGGCTACACCTTC
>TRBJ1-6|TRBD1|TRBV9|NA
CAMRGDRDNSPLHF
TGTGCCATGCGAGGCGACAGGGACAATTCACCCCTCCACTTT
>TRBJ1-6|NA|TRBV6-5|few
CASSYGGQPGSPLHF
TGTGCCAGCAGTTACGGAGGTCAGCCGGGCTCACCCCTCCACTTT
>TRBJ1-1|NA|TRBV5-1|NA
CASSLGGSGTEAFF
TGCGCCAGCAGCTTGGGGGGCTCGGGCACTGAAGCTTTCTTT
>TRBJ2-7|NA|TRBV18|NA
CASSPGTPYEQYF
TGTGCCAGCTCACCAGGGACTCCCTACGAGCAGTACTTC
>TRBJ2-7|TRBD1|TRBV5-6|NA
CASSLTLGTEENYEQYF
TGTGCCAGCAGCTTGACCCTCGGGACAGAAGAAAACTACGAGCAGTACTTC
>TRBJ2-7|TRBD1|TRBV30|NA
CAWSVFWDSTYEQYF
TGTGCCTGGAGTGTGTTCTGGGACAGCACCTACGAGCAGTACTTC
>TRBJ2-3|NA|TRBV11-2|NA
CASSLESGTDTQYF
TGTGCCAGCAGCTTAGAGTCAGGCACAGATACGCAGTATTTT
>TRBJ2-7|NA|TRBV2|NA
CTSLVGYEQYF
TGTACCTCTCTCGTCGGGTACGAGCAGTACTTC
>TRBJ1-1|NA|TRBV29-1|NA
CSVDPRGANTEAFF
TGCAGCGTTGACCCCCGGGGGGCGAACACTGAAGCTTTCTTT
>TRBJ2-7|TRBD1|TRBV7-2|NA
CASSLTGAFSYEQYF
TGTGCCAGCAGTTTAACAGGGGCCTTCTCCTACGAGCAGTACTTC
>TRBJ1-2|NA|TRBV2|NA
CASILERALYGYTF
TGTGCCAGCATTCTCGAGAGGGCGTTGTATGGCTACACCTTC
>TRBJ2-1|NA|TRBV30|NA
CAGLAELPYNEQFF
TGTGCCGGATTAGCGGAGCTTCCTTACAATGAGCAGTTCTTC
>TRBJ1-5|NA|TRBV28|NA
CASSPGVNQPQHF
TGTGCCAGCAGTCCCGGGGTCAATCAGCCCCAGCATTTT
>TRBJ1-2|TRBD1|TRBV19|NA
CASSMPGQGAYGYTF
TGTGCCAGTAGTATGCCGGGACAGGGGGCTTATGGCTACACCTTC
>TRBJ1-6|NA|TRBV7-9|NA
CASSSPRGQKYNSPLHF
TGTGCCAGCAGCTCCCCCCGAGGGCAGAAATATAATTCACCCCTCCACTTT
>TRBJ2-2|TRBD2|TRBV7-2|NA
CASSIAGANTGELFF
TGTGCCAGCAGCATAGCGGGAGCGAACACCGGGGAGCTGTTTTTT
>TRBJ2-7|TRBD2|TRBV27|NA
CASSRAGRAYEQYF
TGTGCCAGCAGCCGAGCGGGACGGGCCTACGAGCAGTACTTC
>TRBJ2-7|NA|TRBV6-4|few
CASSDSGVYEQYF
TGTGCCAGCAGTGATTCCGGTGTCTACGAGCAGTACTTC
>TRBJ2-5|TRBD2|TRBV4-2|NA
CASSPRLAGDEIIPNQETQYF
TGTGCCAGCAGCCCAAGACTAGCGGGGGATGAGATAATCCCAAACCAAGAGACCCAGTACTTC
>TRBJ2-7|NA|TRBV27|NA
CASCGDPGCYEQYF
TGTGCCAGCTGCGGCGATCCCGGATGCTACGAGCAGTACTTC
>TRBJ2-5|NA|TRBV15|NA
CATSRSREPETQYF
TGTGCCACCAGCAGGAGTCGGGAACCAGAGACCCAGTACTTC
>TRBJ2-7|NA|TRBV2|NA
CASSARTSSYEQYF
TGTGCCAGCAGTGCGAGGACTTCCTCCTACGAGCAGTACTTC
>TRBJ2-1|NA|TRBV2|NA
CASSFQATYNEQFF
TGTGCCAGCAGTTTCCAGGCTACCTACAATGAGCAGTTCTTC
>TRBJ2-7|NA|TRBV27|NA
CASSLDWSRFRYEQYF
TGTGCCAGCAGTTTAGATTGGTCTAGATTTCGCTACGAGCAGTACTTC
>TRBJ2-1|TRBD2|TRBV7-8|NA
CASSHLAGETYNEQFF
TGTGCCAGCAGCCACCTAGCGGGAGAGACCTACAATGAGCAGTTCTTC
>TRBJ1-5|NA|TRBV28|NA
CASSPPGARGQPQHF
TGTGCCAGCAGTCCCCCCGGGGCGCGGGGGCAGCCCCAGCATTTT